This TCR beta chain came from a study of blood T cell repertoires in COVID-19. Overall study: Material from acute and convalescent COVID-19 was sourced from the United States, Italy and Spain.

V lost 7 bases and J 1 base, leaving 10 bases between the germline ends. This CDR3 contains 13 residues. The V gene's germline CDR1 is MNHEY and CDR2 SMNVEV (reference sequence). Generated by immunoSEQ multiplex PCR, the TCRdb table keeps only in-frame clones and is missing some. Of a few hundred thousand clones listed, around 87% were seen once; the top ten hold 1.5% to 2%. This study enrolled people aged 18 to 89 from about 26 US geographic areas. This receptor was obtained from a middle-aged woman who had recovered from COVID-19. This sequence joins TRBV27 and TRBJ1-1; a weak D match, TRBD1 (5 bases). The sequencing sample was made of PBMCs or T cells enriched from blood (not recorded which). CDR3 in DNA: TGTGCCAGCATAAGGGGTCGGAACACTGAAGCTTTCTTT. Protein: CASIRGRNTEAFF.